Below, 28 T cell receptor beta chains from the same sample are listed, as sequenced in a study of blood T cells in healthy people across ages. The authors ran a second PCR of about 6 to 11 cycles using a sample-barcoded 5' primer and a J-beta primer mix. TCRdb re-derived calls from the 5' RACE reads in MiXCR, one entry per CDR3 protein. The repertoire has over 550,000 distinct CDR3 sequences, approximately 30% of them found once; the top ten carry around a sixth. The sample taken for sequencing was blood. The receptors originated from an elderly woman in good health.

This clonotype was observed many times. The chain is built from TRBV12-3 or TRBV12-4 and TRBJ2-4; D remains ambiguous. Trimming left V 5 bases short and J 1 base short, with 12 bases between. The CDR3 runs 15 residues. The CDR3 loop reads CASSAHGSAKNIQYF. The CDR3 DNA is TGTGCCAGCAGTGCCCATGGTTCTGCCAAAAACATTCAGTACTTC.

This clonotype has a count of ten or more. The chain is built from TRBV4-2 and TRBJ2-7; D unresolved. From germline, CDR1 is LGHNA and CDR2 YNFKEQ. The CDR3 has 15 residues. V shed 1 base and J shed 0 bases, with 10 bases lying between them. CDR3 amino acids: CASSQVRASSYEQYF. The CDR3 bases are TGTGCCAGCAGCCAAGTCCGGGCCAGCTCCTACGAGCAGTACTTC.

This clonotype appeared many times. The chain is built from TRBV21-1 and TRBJ2-1; TRBD1 is taken as the D call from the table, unchecked against the DNA. TRBV21-1 is a pseudogene locus. This CDR3 has 16 residues. CDR3 nucleotide sequence: TGTGCCAGCAGCAGGGACTTGGGACAGGCTTACAATGAGCAGTTCTTC. This codes for CASSRDLGQAYNEQFF.

Points on this clonotype: At one boundary the junction diverges from the germline segment, which might be a read error. The rearrangement uses TRBV6-1 and TRBJ1-4, with a tentative D call TRBD1 (6 bases). CDR1 MNHNS and CDR2 SASEGT come from the germline V gene. The CDR3 is made up of 19 amino acids. The CDR3 spells CASSERARGISPRGEKRFF. CDR3 sequence (DNA): TGTGCCAGCAGTGAACGGGCCAGGGGTATCTCCCCCCGTGGGGAAAAACGGTTTTTT.

This chain links TRBV20-1 with TRBJ2-4; D is ambiguous. V lost 1 base and J 1 base, leaving 11 bases between the germline ends. This CDR3 contains 15 residues. Per germline, CDR1 DFQATT and CDR2 SNEGSKA (reference sequence). The CDR3: CSARAGGLAKNIQYF. Here the CDR3 DNA reads TGCAGTGCTAGAGCAGGCGGTCTCGCCAAAAACATTCAGTACTTC.

This clonotype was counted a few times. The gene calls are TRBV10-3 and TRBJ1-3, with 7 nucleotides matching TRBD1. With 6 bases clipped from V and 3 bases from J, the junction kept 5 bases outside the gene matches. CDR1 is ENHRY and CDR2 is SYGVKD in the germline V gene. This CDR3 has 14 amino acids. As DNA, the CDR3 is TGTGCCATCAGGGCAGGGACAGATGGAAACACCATATATTTT. Protein sequence: CAIRAGTDGNTIYF.

This clonotype was detected a few times. Given a much more abundant clone one base away, this may be a read error. The chain combines TRBV20-1 with TRBJ2-1; 13 bases fit TRBD2. The trim removed 6 bases at V and 7 bases at J, leaving 6 bases unmatched. This CDR3 is 14 amino acids long. Germline values: CDR1 DFQATT, CDR2 SNEGSKA (reference sequence). CDR3 nucleotides: TGCAGTGCCGCCTCGGGACTAGCGGGGAATGAGCAGTTCTTC. It yields the protein CSAASGLAGNEQFF.

The count of this clonotype is one. V and J are TRBV5-1 and TRBJ2-1; TRBD1 or TRBD2 may be the D gene (5 bases each). Germline V lookup: CDR1 SGHRS, CDR2 YFSETQ. Trimming stripped 6 bases from V and 3 bases from J, with 19 bases between. This CDR3 comprises 16 residues. CDR3 sequence reads: CASTRGEVGSYNEQFF. CDR3 coding DNA: TGCGCCAGCACGCGAGGGGAAGTAGGCAGCTACAATGAGCAGTTCTTC.

The V gene is TRBV29-1, the J gene TRBJ2-6; D is perhaps TRBD1 or TRBD2 (5 bases each). The germline V gene has CDR1 SQVTM and CDR2 ANQGSEA. Trimming removed 4 bases at V and 2 bases at J, with 6 bases between. The CDR3 loop spans 13 amino acids. The CDR3 loop reads CSVGGAGANVLTF. The DNA of the CDR3 is TGCAGCGTTGGAGGGGCTGGGGCCAACGTCCTGACTTTC.

As for this clonotype: This may be a read error: a much more frequent sequence differs by one nucleotide. The V and J genes are TRBV5-1 and TRBJ1-1, with D possibly TRBD1 on 5 matching bases. Trimming shortened V by 4 bases and J by 3 bases, and 16 bases separated the two germline ends. The CDR3 totals 15 residues. Germline CDR1 and CDR2: SGHRS and YFSETQ. The CDR3 bases are TGCGCCAGCAGCCTCATAGGGGCGGACGACACTGAAGCTTTCTTT. Its protein product is CASSLIGADDTEAFF. The full variable domain, in which reference TRBV5-1 and TRBJ1-1 provide the parts outside the CDR3, is KAGVTQTPRYLIKTRGQQVTLSCSPISGHRSVSWYQQTPGQGLQFLFEYFSETQRNKGNFPGRFSGRQFSNSRSEMNVSTLELGDSALYLCASSLIGADDTEAFFGQGTRLTVV.

Many counts were recorded for this clonotype. This chain joins TRBV2 and TRBJ2-3; either TRBD1 or TRBD2 may supply D (5 bases each). V was shortened by 7 bases and J by 0 bases, with 11 bases between the two germline ends. The CDR3 contains 14 residues. Germline V gene lookup returns CDR1 SNHLY and CDR2 FYNNEI. The CDR3 region is CASNPGTSTDTQYF. The DNA of the CDR3 is TGTGCCAGCAACCCCGGGACCAGCACAGATACGCAGTATTTT.

Turning to this clonotype: A read error may explain this, as a much larger clone is one base away. The chain employs TRBV12-3 or TRBV12-4 and TRBJ1-5; TRBD1 might be the D (5 bases). CDR3 length: 15 amino acids. CDR3: CASSPGGYSNQPRHF. In nucleotides, the CDR3 is TGTGCCAGCAGCCCGGGGGGGTATAGCAATCAGCCCCGGCATTTT.

The chain combines TRBV13 with TRBJ2-5, with 7 bases identical to TRBD2. CDR1 and CDR2 (germline): PRHDT, FYEKMQ (reference sequence). This CDR3 is built from 16 residues. The V segment lost 5 bases and the J segment 3 bases; nucleotides outside the gene matches: 12. CDR3 in amino acids: CASSPPGGSPKETQYF. CDR3 coding DNA: TGTGCCAGCAGCCCCCCGGGAGGCTCGCCCAAAGAGACCCAGTACTTC.

In its sample, this clonotype was seen many times. This chain connects TRBV5-4 to TRBJ2-3; either TRBD1 or TRBD2 may fit D (6 bases each). The germline gives CDR1 SGHNT, CDR2 YYREEE (reference sequence). CDR3 length equals 15 residues. Between the trimmed V and J ends, which lost 0 bases and 5 bases, there was a span of 13 bases. The CDR3 is CASSLVGGFGDTQYF. CDR3 coding DNA: TGTGCCAGCAGCTTGGTAGGGGGGTTTGGAGATACGCAGTATTTT.

In this sample, this clonotype turned up many times. The chain couples TRBV20-1 to TRBJ2-1; D is unclear. The CDR3 extends over 13 amino acids. The germline CDR1 and CDR2 sequences are DFQATT and SNEGSKA (reference sequence). V was trimmed by 5 bases and J by 0 bases, leaving 8 bases between them. CDR3 residues: CSAVPSSYNEQFF. The CDR3 DNA is TGCAGTGCTGTCCCGAGCTCCTACAATGAGCAGTTCTTC.

This clonotype was detected ten times or more. The V call is TRBV12-3 or TRBV12-4, the J call TRBJ2-6; tentatively, D is TRBD2 (5 bases). Trimming took off 4 bases at V and 4 bases at J, with 17 bases between the two ends. This CDR3 has 17 amino acids. As DNA, the CDR3 is TGTGCCAGCAGTTGGGCGGGTTTAAGTTCGGGGGCCAACGTCCTGACTTTC. Amino acid sequence: CASSWAGLSSGANVLTF.

The sample holds many counts of this clonotype. This chain links TRBV6-1 with TRBJ1-6, with 8 bases that match TRBD1. With 2 bases clipped from V and 4 bases from J, the junction kept 1 base outside the gene matches. Per the germline V gene, CDR1 is MNHNS and CDR2 is SASEGT. The CDR3 runs 15 residues. The CDR3, as DNA: TGTGCCAGCAGTGAACAGGGGGCTTATAATTCACCCCTCCACTTT. Translation: CASSEQGAYNSPLHF.

In its sample, this clonotype was seen once. The chain carries TRBV20-1 and TRBJ2-3, with D perhaps TRBD1 (5 bases). Between the trimmed V and J ends, which lost 0 bases and 3 bases, there was a span of 19 bases. Per the germline V gene, CDR1 is DFQATT and CDR2 is SNEGSKA (reference sequence). The CDR3 spans 17 residues. The CDR3 loop reads CSARDRFKSHRTDTQYF. Written as DNA, the CDR3 is TGCAGTGCTAGAGATAGGTTTAAGTCCCACAGGACAGATACGCAGTATTTT.

The table lists this clonotype with many counts. This chain uses TRBV18 with TRBJ2-7; D unresolved. V lost 3 bases to trimming and J lost 0 bases, with 12 bases between them. Germline V gene sequence: CDR1 KGHSH, CDR2 LQKENI. The CDR3 totals 15 residues. The CDR3 coding sequence is TGTGCCAGCTCACCCCATCCGCAGAGCTCCTACGAGCAGTACTTC. This codes for CASSPHPQSSYEQYF.

The chain links TRBV7-2 to TRBJ1-2; 9 positions match TRBD1. The length of the CDR3 is 15 residues. J lost 11 bases, V lost 5 bases, and 15 bases had no gene match. Germline V CDR1 and CDR2: SGHTA, FQGNSA. CDR3 coding DNA: TGTGCCAGCAGCCCGGGACAGGGTTACGGTCTGGGGTACACCTTC. Its translation is CASSPGQGYGLGYTF.

The chain couples TRBV5-1 to TRBJ1-1, with D unresolved. Germline assignment: CDR1 SGHRS and CDR2 YFSETQ. The CDR3 runs to 12 residues. Trimming cost V 8 bases and J 4 bases, with 12 bases left between them. DNA of the CDR3: TGCGCCAGTCTAGGAGGTGGCACTGAAGCTTTCTTT. This sequence encodes CASLGGGTEAFF.

This clonotype was seen at least ten times. CDR3 in DNA: TGCGCCAGCACCCTAGCGGACTCCTACAATGAGCAGTTCTTC. As protein: CASTLADSYNEQFF. The J gene is TRBJ2-1, the V gene TRBV5-1; 7 positions agree with TRBD2. V was clipped by 6 bases and J by 0 bases; unmatched bases: 3. Germline V CDR1 and CDR2: SGHRS, YFSETQ. This CDR3 spans 14 amino acids.

The V gene is TRBV2, the J gene TRBJ1-5; TRBD1 is a possible D gene (6 bases). Trimming removed 4 bases from V and 3 bases from J, with 7 bases in between. This CDR3 is built from 13 residues. CDR1 is SNHLY and CDR2 is FYNNEI in the germline V gene. The CDR3 is CASSGQANQPQHF. CDR3 coding DNA: TGTGCCAGCAGTGGACAGGCCAATCAGCCCCAGCATTTT.

This clonotype was observed at least ten times. The V and J genes are TRBV12-3 or TRBV12-4 and TRBJ2-1; 13 bases agree with TRBD2. The V gene end was trimmed by 8 bases and the J gene end by 4 bases; junction bases not matched to a gene: 8. This CDR3 has 16 residues. CDR3 amino acids: CASGPSLAGGYNEQFF. The CDR3 DNA sequence: TGTGCCAGCGGCCCTTCACTAGCGGGGGGGTACAATGAGCAGTTCTTC.

To note about this clonotype: Being one base from a much bigger clone, this may be a read error. The rearrangement uses TRBV7-7 and TRBJ2-1, with TRBD1 identical over 11 bases. The J call may not be correct, given that the DNA end is closer to TRBJ2-7. CDR1 SSHAT and CDR2 FNYEAQ come from the germline V gene (reference sequence). This CDR3 is 16 amino acids long. The CDR3 DNA reads as TGTGCCAGCAGCCTCCGGACAGGGGGCTCCTACAATGAGCAGTACTTC. This translates into CASSLRTGGSYNEQYF.

V gene TRBV7-2 combines with J gene TRBJ2-7; a weak D match, TRBD2 (6 bases). CDR1 is SGHTA, CDR2 FQGNSA, per germline. Trimming took 4 bases from V and 3 from J, leaving 19 bases between them. The CDR3 totals 16 residues. The CDR3 sequence is CASSYQGGTEGYEQYF. In DNA, the CDR3 is TGTGCCAGCAGCTACCAGGGCGGGACCGAAGGCTACGAGCAGTACTTC.

This rearrangement joins TRBV5-1 to TRBJ1-4; D unclear. Trimming took off 3 bases at V and 5 bases at J, with 11 bases between the two ends. The CDR3 is made up of 14 amino acids. Germline values: CDR1 SGHRS, CDR2 YFSETQ. CDR3 DNA: TGCGCCAGCAGCTCCCAGGATGTCAATGAAAAACTGTTTTTT. This codes for CASSSQDVNEKLFF. Full variable domain (missing parts from reference TRBV5-1 and TRBJ1-4): KAGVTQTPRYLIKTRGQQVTLSCSPISGHRSVSWYQQTPGQGLQFLFEYFSETQRNKGNFPGRFSGRQFSNSRSEMNVSTLELGDSALYLCASSSQDVNEKLFFGSGTQLSVL.

This clonotype has a handful of counts. A much larger clone sits a single nucleotide away, making a read error possible. The chain employs TRBV29-1 and TRBJ2-7; tentatively, D is TRBD1 or TRBD2 (5 bases each). Trimming removed 3 bases at V and 7 bases at J, with 28 bases between. This CDR3 has 17 residues. CDR1 is SQVTM, CDR2 ANQGSEA, per germline. The CDR3 nucleotides read TGCAGCGTTGAGGGGAGCAGGGAGTTGTCGAGTGCCGATGAGCAGTACTTC. Translation gives CSVEGSRELSSADEQYF.